Described below is a single TCR beta chain sequence and its context. Trimming removed 5 bases from V and 0 bases from J, with 11 bases in between. This CDR3 comprises 15 residues. Germline CDR1 MNHEY, CDR2 SVGAGI. This sample is drawn from a study of blood T cell repertoires in COVID-19. Study context: Spain, Italy and the United States supplied samples that represented acute and convalescent COVID-19. PBMCs, B-cell-depleted T cells, or T cells were the source of the cDNA or gDNA that made up the material.

Source study methods: Amplification of reference gene primers was used by the study to estimate nucleated cell counts. TCRdb's table, derived via immunoSEQ multiplex PCR, lists solely in-frame clones and lacks some. The V and J calls and clone size come from that table; D and trimming were worked out from the DNA. The sample lists around 270,000 clones, 80% to 85% occurring once. The sequence came from a man between 60 and 75 years old with acute or convalescent COVID-19. The sequenced sample was peripheral blood. The J gene is TRBJ1-5, the V gene TRBV6-5; D possibly corresponds to TRBD1 (5 bases). The CDR3 sequence: CASSRTRYSNQPQHF. The CDR3, as DNA: TGTGCCAGCAGTAGGACACGCTATAGCAATCAGCCCCAGCATTTT.